This TCR beta chain originates from a study of blood T cells in healthy people across ages. For the second PCR, which ran for roughly 7 to 11 cycles, a sample-barcoded 5' primer and a J-beta primer mix were used. One entry per CDR3 protein results from TCRdb running MiXCR on the 5' RACE reads. The sample lists fewer than 700,000 distinct CDR3 sequences, 40% to 45% occurring once. In germline, CDR1 is LGHNA, CDR2 YSLEER. The CDR3 consists of 15 residues. Between the trimmed V and J ends, which lost 4 bases and 2 bases, there was a span of 13 bases. Input material: blood. The clonotype was recovered from a man older than 75 in good health. The chain joins TRBV4-3 to TRBJ2-3; D unresolved. Here the CDR3 DNA reads TGCGCCAGCAGCCCCAGTGGAGCGACCACAGATACGCAGTATTTT. Protein sequence: CASSPSGATTDTQYF.